Sequencing of this TCR beta chain was carried out in a study of blood T cell repertoires in COVID-19 (dated by TCRdb to about 2020). Describing the broader study: Collaborator samples came from the United States, Italy and Spain and covered acute and convalescent phases of COVID-19. The material from the prospective study consisted of cDNA or gDNA derived from T cells, B-cell-depleted T cells, or PBMCs. Subjects who had been exposed to COVID-19, were actively infected with it, or had recovered from it provided the deeply sampled blood TCRbeta repertoires that made up the dataset. The repertoires were released in a freely available public database meant as a resource for research on the immune response to SARS-CoV-2. The samples were drawn from two sources: the first 160 participants of the ongoing ImmuneRACE study, and fewer than 1,500 subjects contributed by 6 global collaborators. The sample metadata nearly always contained a de-identified subject ID, COVID-19 status, age in years and sex. HLA class I and class II types, where available, came from metadata supplied by the sample provider rather than from assay-based typing.

The CDR1 and CDR2 encoded by the germline V gene are SQVTM and ANQGSEA. The CDR3 starts with the cysteine, ends with the phenylalanine, and has 15 residues. Just CDR3 DNA is preserved here, 45 bases in frame from base 1. V ends up 0 bases short and J 5 bases short, with an unmatched junction base count of 6. This clone was found once. Its binding antigen is unknown. Nothing much larger sits one base from this clone, and base qualities are not available. TCRbeta CDR3 regions were amplified from genomic DNA by means of the immunoSEQ Assay, a bias-controlled multiplex PCR. Regarding the original processing steps: The number of nucleated cells in each sample was estimated by amplification of reference gene primers within the assay. Sequence reads were collapsed and filtered to measure the absolute abundance of every unique TCRbeta CDR3 rearrangement. For each sample, productive Simpson clonality was calculated as the square root of Simpson's diversity index over productive rearrangements. This immuneACCESS table, as held by TCRdb, lists in-frame sequences with V and J called but not all clones. Of the missing ones, under half trace to an unresolved V gene in checked studies; the others have no known cause. V, J and clone size reflect that table, while D and trimming were determined from the DNA. A total of 70,000 or so clones appear in this sample, about 92% of them only once. Of the sample, roughly 9.1% is held by the ten largest clones.

Whole blood was collected in K2EDTA tubes by collaborating institutions according to the institutions' own protocols. For TCRbeta analysis, collaborators shipped samples in one of three forms: frozen whole blood, isolated PBMCs, or DNA extracted from either of those sample types. The investigation overall reported the following: How much clinical and demographic metadata was included differed by source and by participant, and the metadata was provided uncurated.

The sample comprised peripheral blood. The chain couples TRBV29-1 to TRBJ2-2; the junction holds 7 bases that match TRBD2. The clonotype comes from a human donor in a cohort sampled during active COVID-19. The DNA sequence is given as TGCAGCGTTGAAGAAGGGGCGGGAGTAACCGGGGAGCTGTTTTTT. This sequence encodes CSVEEGAGVTGELFF.